This T cell receptor beta chain was sequenced for a study of cytomegalovirus exposure and HLA in healthy donors. Study-level findings and limits: A prior analysis recorded that most TCR beta V segments were productive about 87% or about 30% of the time. The study labeled 150 to 200 TCR beta chains cytomegalovirus-associated. Other equally common chains were less clonally expanded than HLA-associated TCR beta chains, a later analysis showed. Several top significant clusters appeared, in a later analysis, to be linked to common viral pathogens.

The PCR contained 60 Vbeta and 13 Jbeta primers. Some clones are missing from TCRdb's copy, which holds only in-frame ones; the method was immunoSEQ multiplex PCR. This table holds about 140,000 clones, approximately 82% found once. This clone was detected only once. The antigen remains unidentified. The CDR3 totals 12 residues. Germline CDR1 and CDR2: MDHEN and SYDVKM. V was clipped by 5 bases and J by 2 bases, with 6 bases between them. The sample consisted of PBMCs. The gene calls are TRBV28 and TRBJ1-1, with unresolved D. This clonotype was obtained from a woman between 35 and 50 years old in good health and CMV-seronegative. The CDR3 sequence: CASSVSNTEAFF. CDR3 DNA: TGTGCCAGCAGTGTGAGCAACACTGAAGCTTTCTTT.